This T cell receptor beta chain was sequenced for a study of persistence of HIV-infected CD4 T cells. This clone has only a few counts. Its cognate antigen is unknown. Cells were stimulated with CMV-infected fibroblast lysates at 8.5 to 10 ug/mL. CD40L/CD69 double-negative CD45RO-high memory CD4+ T cells were collected. Donors had undetectable plasma HIV-1 RNA, under 50 copies/mL, for 4+ years. Donors had CD4+ T cell counts above 400 cells/uL and were CMV-seropositive. The study's findings and limits: TCRbeta richness was lower in CMV- and Gag-responding cells than in anti-CD3/anti-CD28-responding cells. TCR analyses could not target the rare provirus-carrying CMV-responding cells.

Sequencing used immunoSEQ version 4 in survey mode. The table came from immunoSEQ multiplex PCR; TCRdb's copy has only in-frame clones and leaves some out. This repertoire shows about 28,000 clones, roughly four fifths found once; its top ten account for less than 5%. This TCR derives from an adult man with HIV who was CMV-seropositive. Source: CD4+ T cells sorted from PBMCs after approximately 19-hour stimulation, taken from a patient who received antiretroviral therapy.

CDR3 amino acids: CASSLGENYGYTF. The CDR3 bases are TGCGCCAGCAGCTTGGGGGAAAACTATGGCTACACCTTC. The chain combines TRBV5-1 with TRBJ1-2; unclear D gene. The CDR3 runs to 13 residues. The ends were cut back, 0 bases at V and 2 bases at J, with 5 bases in the middle. CDR1 is SGHRS and CDR2 is YFSETQ in the germline V gene.